This T cell receptor beta chain was recovered during a study of blood T cells in healthy people across ages. Study results and caveats: Long-lived donors had more naive CD4+ cells and higher diversity than aged donors. TCR beta diversity correlated strongly with naive T cell percentage.

This clonotype was counted a few times. Antigen: not known. A second 7 to 11 cycle PCR used barcoded and J-beta primers. Template switching added a 12-random-nucleotide identifier to every cDNA molecule. One entry per CDR3 protein, called by TCRdb with MiXCR from the 5' RACE reads. The table shows about 730,000 distinct CDR3 sequences, with approximately 39% occurring only once. CDR1 is DFQATT and CDR2 is SNEGSKA in the germline V gene (reference sequence). The CDR3 totals 14 residues. The trim removed 2 bases at V and 5 bases at J, leaving 7 bases unmatched. The receptor comes from a woman in her sixties in good health. Sequencing was performed on blood. The V gene is TRBV20-1, the J gene TRBJ2-5; 8 bases match TRBD1. The CDR3 here is CSARPPGGGETQYF. Here the CDR3 DNA reads TGCAGTGCTAGACCGCCAGGGGGCGGGGAGACCCAGTACTTC.